Listed below are T cell receptor beta chains from one sample, sequenced in a study of long-term antiretroviral therapy in people with HIV. Libraries were prepared by immunoSEQ multiplex PCR; TCRdb keeps only in-frame clonotypes and omits some of them. The sample includes 20,000 to 25,000 clones, 65% to 85% seen only once; the top ten take approximately 9.3%. Here the sequenced sample was unsorted PBMCs, taken 1.2 years after starting antiretroviral therapy. The receptors derive from a woman in her thirties or forties with HIV. Both conserved end residues are part of each CDR3. The D gene is left open where the match is weak. Where a row states a size, it is once, few, many or the class of an expanded clone; other rows omit it.

V gene,D gene,clone size,J gene,CDR3 DNA,CDR3 protein
TRBV7-9,-,-,TRBJ1-1,TGTGCCAGCAGCTTGGCGGACAGCACTGAAGCTTTCTTT,CASSLADSTEAFF
TRBV2,-,-,TRBJ2-2,TGTGCCAGCAGTGTTTGGGGGCAGGGCACCGGGGAGCTGTTTTTT,CASSVWGQGTGELFF
TRBV5-5,-,-,TRBJ1-2,TGTGCCAGCAGCTCGACTAACGTGGGGGTTAGTAGTGGCTACACCTTC,CASSSTNVGVSSGYTF
TRBV9,TRBD1,-,TRBJ2-7,TGTGCCAGCAGCGTCCACAGGGGGCCGGGCGAGCAGTACTTC,CASSVHRGPGEQYF
TRBV9,TRBD2,-,TRBJ2-4,TGTGCCAGCAGCGTCTCGGGAGGTGGGTCCAAAAACATTCAGTACTTC,CASSVSGGGSKNIQYF
TRBV6-1,-,-,TRBJ1-5,TGTGCCAGCAGTGTTTGGGGGGCAAATGGCAATCAGCCCCAGCATTTT,CASSVWGANGNQPQHF
TRBV5-1,-,-,TRBJ2-2,TGCGCCAGCAGCTTCATCGGGGAGCTGTTTTTT,CASSFIGELFF
TRBV5-6,TRBD1,-,TRBJ2-7,TGTGCCAGCAGCTTACGCAGGGGGATCGACTACGAGCAGTACTTC,CASSLRRGIDYEQYF
TRBV28,-,-,TRBJ1-4,TGTGCCAGCAGTTTACCATGGGTCGTCGATGAAAAACTGTTTTTT,CASSLPWVVDEKLFF
TRBV11-2,-,-,TRBJ2-3,TGTGCCAGCAGCTTAGGCGCAAACACAGATACGCAGTATTTT,CASSLGANTDTQYF
TRBV18,TRBD1,-,TRBJ2-5,TGTGCCAGCTCCCCTTTTCGGGGAGACAGGGGCCAAGAGACCCAGTACTTC,CASSPFRGDRGQETQYF
TRBV7-3,-,few,TRBJ2-2,TGTGCCAGCAGCGCGAGCGCTTCGAACACCGGGGAGCTGTTTTTT,CASSASASNTGELFF
TRBV6-5,TRBD2,-,TRBJ2-3,TGTGCCAGCAGTTACTCCGGGACTATCGGAGATACGCAGTATTTT,CASSYSGTIGDTQYF
TRBV2,-,-,TRBJ2-7,TGTGCCAGCCTCGGCAGGGAGGCCTACGAGCAGTACTTC,CASLGREAYEQYF
TRBV19,-,once,TRBJ2-1,TGTGCCAGTAGATCCGAACTAGCTATTGAGCAGTTCTTC,CASRSELAIEQFF
TRBV27,-,-,TRBJ2-3,TGTGCCAGCAGTTTCGCCAGACTGTCGGGGGTCACAGATACGCAGTATTTT,CASSFARLSGVTDTQYF
TRBV28,-,-,TRBJ2-7,TGTGCCAGCTTGCCCGCCGGACTAACCTACGAGCAGTACTTC,CASLPAGLTYEQYF
TRBV28,-,-,TRBJ2-1,TGTGCCAGCAGGGAATACAATGAGCAGTTCTTC,CASREYNEQFF
TRBV5-8,-,few,TRBJ2-6,TGTGCCAGCATTGTGTCCACACAAAGTCGGGCCAACGTCCTGACTTTC,CASIVSTQSRANVLTF
TRBV18,-,-,TRBJ2-7,TGTGCCAGCTCGCTCCGGGACACCCCTCGGCAGTACTTC,CASSLRDTPRQYF
TRBV5-1,TRBD2,-,TRBJ2-1,TGCGCCAGCAGCTTGGCACTAGCGGGAGGGCCAGGTAATGAGCAGTTCTTC,CASSLALAGGPGNEQFF
TRBV6-6,-,-,TRBJ2-7,TGTGCCAGCGGTGGGGCAGTAGAAACCTACGAGCAGTACTTC,CASGGAVETYEQYF
TRBV5-1,TRBD1,few,TRBJ2-1,TGCGCCAGCAGTCCGGACAGGGGGGGCGATGAGCAGTTCTTC,CASSPDRGGDEQFF
TRBV18,TRBD1,-,TRBJ1-5,TGTGCCAGCTCACCTGTGGAGACAGGGGGTAGCAATCAGCCCCAGCATTTT,CASSPVETGGSNQPQHF
TRBV27,-,-,TRBJ1-5,TGTGCCAGCAGTTGGTTAGGGGAAATGGTGCCCCAGCATTTT,CASSWLGEMVPQHF
TRBV27,-,-,TRBJ2-3,TGTGCCAGCAACCCATTCTCAACTTGGGGGAAGGGCACAGATACGCAGTATTTT,CASNPFSTWGKGTDTQYF
TRBV19,-,once,TRBJ1-2,TGTGCCAGTAAAGAGGGGAGGTATGGCTACACCTTC,CASKEGRYGYTF
TRBV29-1,-,-,TRBJ2-1,TGCAGCGTTGATATTGTGGGTAAGAGGTTCTTC,CSVDIVGKRFF
TRBV5-1,TRBD2,-,TRBJ2-3,TGCGCCAGCAGCTTGTCTCTAGCGGGGTTCACAGATACGCAGTATTTT,CASSLSLAGFTDTQYF
TRBV20-1,-,few,TRBJ1-2,TGCAGTGCTAGGGATAACTATGGCTACACCTTC,CSARDNYGYTF
TRBV10-3,TRBD1,few,TRBJ1-2,TGTGCCATCAGGGGGACAGGGTACGACTATGGCTACACCTTC,CAIRGTGYDYGYTF
TRBV5-1,-,-,TRBJ2-5,TGCGCCAGCAGACAGGGTCAAGAGACCCAGTACTTC,CASRQGQETQYF
TRBV7-8,TRBD1,-,TRBJ2-1,TGTGCCAGCAGCTTGTTAGGGACAGGGTTGTACAATGAGCAGTTCTTC,CASSLLGTGLYNEQFF
TRBV28,-,once,TRBJ2-3,TGTGCCAGCAGTTTGGTGGGGGTGACAGATACGCAGTATTTT,CASSLVGVTDTQYF
TRBV27,TRBD2,-,TRBJ2-7,TGTGCCAGCAGTATATCCGGGACTAGCGGGATCGAGCAGTACTTC,CASSISGTSGIEQYF
TRBV28,TRBD1,-,TRBJ1-2,TGTGCCAGCAGTTTCCCCGACAGGGTCGCCTACACCTTC,CASSFPDRVAYTF
TRBV6-1,-,-,TRBJ2-1,TGTGCCAGCAGTGAGCGGGCCTCGGGTGAGCAGTTCTTC,CASSERASGEQFF
TRBV4-3,TRBD2,-,TRBJ2-1,TGCGCCAGCAGCCGCGGTTCGGCGGGAGGGTACAATGAGCAGTTCTTC,CASSRGSAGGYNEQFF
TRBV5-4,-,-,TRBJ2-5,TGTGCCAGCAGCCTCGGACGGGCCCAAGAGACCCAGTACTTC,CASSLGRAQETQYF
TRBV28,-,-,TRBJ1-5,TGTGCCAGCAGTATAGATAGCAATCAGCCCCAGCATTTT,CASSIDSNQPQHF
TRBV9,TRBD1,-,TRBJ1-3,TGTGCCAGCAGCGCGACCTCGGGACAGGAAACGGGAAACACCATATATTTT,CASSATSGQETGNTIYF
TRBV10-3,-,-,TRBJ2-5,TGTGCCATCACAAGGGGGTCTAAAGAGACCCAGTACTTC,CAITRGSKETQYF
TRBV6-5,-,few,TRBJ2-7,TGTGCCAGCAGTTACGCCAGGGATGGTGAGCAGTACTTC,CASSYARDGEQYF
TRBV29-1,TRBD2,once,TRBJ2-4,TGCAGCGTTGAAGGTAGCGGGAGGACCTCTGACATTCAGTACTTC,CSVEGSGRTSDIQYF
TRBV11-1,TRBD2,-,TRBJ2-1,TGTGCCAGCAGCTTAGCGGATCTAGCGGAACACAATGAGCAGTTCTTC,CASSLADLAEHNEQFF
TRBV28,-,-,TRBJ1-5,TGTGCCAGCAGTTTAAGTACAGCCGGCGCCAATCAGCCCCAGCATTTT,CASSLSTAGANQPQHF
TRBV9,TRBD2,-,TRBJ2-3,TGTGCCAGCAGCGTGGTGGCGGGAGCTAGCACAGATACGCAGTATTTT,CASSVVAGASTDTQYF
TRBV7-9,TRBD1,-,TRBJ2-3,TGTGCCAGCAGCTCGCTAACAGGGGTGGGAGATACGCAGTATTTT,CASSSLTGVGDTQYF
TRBV11-2,TRBD2,-,TRBJ2-7,TGTGCCAGTTATAGTCCCGGGGGGAGCAAGAACGAGCAGTACTTC,CASYSPGGSKNEQYF
TRBV11-2,-,-,TRBJ2-1,TGTGCCAGCAGCTTAGGTTTCGGTGTAGGGCACAATGAGCAGTTCTTC,CASSLGFGVGHNEQFF
TRBV4-2,-,-,TRBJ2-3,TGTGCCAGCAGCCAAGAAGGCGGAGTGGTCACAGATACGCAGTATTTT,CASSQEGGVVTDTQYF
TRBV6-1,TRBD2,once,TRBJ2-3,TGTGCCAGCAGTGGGGGCGGGAGGGCCGATACGCAGTATTTT,CASSGGGRADTQYF
TRBV10-3,TRBD2,-,TRBJ2-3,TGTGCCATCACCGTAGCGGGAATGGCAGATACGCAGTATTTT,CAITVAGMADTQYF
TRBV6-6,TRBD1,-,TRBJ2-3,TGTGCCAGCAGGGGGTGGGACAGGGAAGTGTATACGCAGTATTTT,CASRGWDREVYTQYF